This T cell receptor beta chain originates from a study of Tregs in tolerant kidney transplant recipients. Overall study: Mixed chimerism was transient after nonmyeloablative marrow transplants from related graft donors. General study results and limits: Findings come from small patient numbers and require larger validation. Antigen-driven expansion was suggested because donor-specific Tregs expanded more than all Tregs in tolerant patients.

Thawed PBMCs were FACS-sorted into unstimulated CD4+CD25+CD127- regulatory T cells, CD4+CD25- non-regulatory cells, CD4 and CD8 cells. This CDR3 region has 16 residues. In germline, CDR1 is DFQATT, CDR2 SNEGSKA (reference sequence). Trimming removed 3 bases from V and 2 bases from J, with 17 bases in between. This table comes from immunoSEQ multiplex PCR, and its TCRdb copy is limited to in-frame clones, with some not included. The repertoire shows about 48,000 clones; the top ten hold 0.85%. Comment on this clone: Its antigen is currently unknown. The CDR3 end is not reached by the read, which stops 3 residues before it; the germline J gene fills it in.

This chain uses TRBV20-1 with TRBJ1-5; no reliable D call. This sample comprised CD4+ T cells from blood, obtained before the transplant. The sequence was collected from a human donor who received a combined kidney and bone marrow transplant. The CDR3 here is CSARPGLAARNQPQHF. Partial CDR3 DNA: TGCAGTGCTAGGCCTGGGCTCGCCGCGCGCAATCAGCCC.